The TCR beta chain described here comes from a study of blood T cell repertoires in COVID-19 (dated by TCRdb to about 2020). Regarding the study in general: Samples from collaborators originated in the United States, Italy and Spain and spanned both the acute and convalescent phases of COVID-19. The dataset comprised deeply sampled blood TCRbeta repertoires from subjects exposed to, actively infected with, or recovered from COVID-19. The repertoires were released in a freely available public database intended as a resource for research on the immune response to SARS-CoV-2. A de-identified subject ID, COVID-19 status, age in years and sex were almost always included in the sample metadata. Where HLA class I and class II types were available, the types were taken from metadata supplied by the sample provider, not from assay-based typing. The prospective study material was composed of cDNA or gDNA derived from T cells, B-cell-depleted T cells, or PBMCs. The samples were drawn from two sources: the first 160 participants of the ongoing ImmuneRACE study, and 950 to 1,500 subjects contributed by 6 global collaborators.

This clone came up once. Its antigen specificity is not known. It has no much larger one-base neighbor in the sample; base qualities were not kept. At one collaborating source in Seattle, patients were enrolled during active infection and were followed longitudinally through the course of disease. Each collaborating institution followed its own protocols to collect whole blood in K2EDTA tubes. For TCRbeta analysis, collaborators shipped samples in one of three forms: frozen whole blood, isolated PBMCs, or DNA extracted from either of those sample types. What the research found in general, with its limitations: How much clinical and demographic metadata was included differed by source and by participant, and the metadata was provided uncurated.

TCRbeta CDR3 regions were amplified from genomic DNA by means of the immunoSEQ Assay, a bias-controlled multiplex PCR. In the source study's methods: The number of nucleated cells in each sample was estimated by amplification of reference gene primers within the assay. To quantify the absolute abundance of each unique TCRbeta CDR3 rearrangement, sequence reads were collapsed and filtered. For each sample, productive Simpson clonality was calculated as the square root of Simpson's diversity index over productive rearrangements. TCRdb limited this immuneACCESS table to in-frame rearrangements with V and J called. A share of clones is missing; checked studies link under half to unresolved V genes, and the rest is unexplained. V and J calls and clone size are those listed in that table; D and trimming were worked out from the DNA. This sample gives about 480,000 clones in total; roughly 87% of them show up just once. Jointly, the top ten make up over 0.7% of the sample.

Source material: peripheral blood. The clonotype was recovered from a man aged 18 to 29 with COVID-19, enrolled during active disease.

The CDR3 has the sequence CASNWDRVGQPQHF. The DNA reads as follows: TGTGCCAGTAATTGGGACAGGGTGGGACAGCCCCAGCATTTT. The V and J genes are TRBV19 and TRBJ1-5, with 9 central nucleotides matching TRBD1. V ends up 7 bases short and J 7 bases short, with an unmatched junction base count of 8. CDR1 and CDR2 are drawn from the germline V gene (reference sequence): LNHDA, SQIVND. Measured from the cysteine to the phenylalanine, the CDR3 is 14 residues long. This entry keeps only the CDR3 DNA: 42 bases, framed from base 1. The full variable domain, completed from the reference TRBV19 and TRBJ1-5 proteins outside the CDR3, reads DGGITQSPKYLFRKEGQNVTLSCEQNLNHDAMYWYRQDPGQGLRLIYYSQIVNDFQKGDIAEGYSVSREKKESFPLTVTSAQKNPTAFYLCASNWDRVGQPQHFGDGTRLSIL.